Below are 3 T cell receptor beta chains sequenced from a single sample in a study of shared clonotypes between healthy human individuals (dated by TCRdb to the early 2020s). Library prep was done by the immunoSEQ multiplex PCR assay. Entries here come from immuneACCESS through TCRdb and include only in-frame sequences with V and J called. Some clones fail to appear in such tables; in the studies checked, an unresolved V gene covers under half of the shortfall, and the cause of the remainder is unknown. The sample data list 950,000 to 1,300,000 clones, and about 70% of these were observed just once. Approximately 1.5% of the sample lies in the top ten. Sample: memory CD4+ T cells sorted from blood. The cell subset or site label, as the study defines it: CD45RA-negative fraction. These receptors all come from a young man in good health.

The genes are TRBV7-9 and TRBJ2-3, with D hard to call. There are 14 residues in the CDR3. From germline, CDR1 is SEHNR and CDR2 FQNEAQ (reference sequence). V gave up 5 bases and J gave up 5 bases, with 14 bases separating them. The DNA for the CDR3 is TGTGCCAGCAGCGCGGCAAAAGGAAAAGATACGCAGTATTTT. Protein: CASSAAKGKDTQYF. The variable domain in full, completed from reference TRBV7-9 and TRBJ2-3, reads DTGVSQNPRHKITKRGQNVTFRCDPISEHNRLYWYRQTLGQGPEFLTYFQNEAQLEKSRLLSDRFSAERPKGSFSTLEIQRTEQGDSAMYLCASSAAKGKDTQYFGPGTRLTVL.

The V and J genes are TRBV6-1 and TRBJ2-7; D not certain. The CDR3 is made up of 15 amino acids. V was trimmed by 1 base and J by 4 bases, leaving 14 bases between them. Germline CDR1 and CDR2: MNHNS and SASEGT. This CDR3 reads CASSEGALTLYEQYF. The CDR3 region has the DNA TGTGCCAGCAGTGAAGGGGCCCTGACCTTGTACGAGCAGTACTTC.

The rearrangement uses TRBV6-6 and TRBJ2-7; 12 bases are shared with TRBD1. The V segment lost 6 bases and the J segment 6 bases; nucleotides outside the gene matches: 3. Per the germline V gene, CDR1 is MNHNY and CDR2 is SVGAGI (reference sequence). The CDR3 loop spans 13 amino acids. The CDR3 sequence: CASSRDRGREQYF. The CDR3 bases are TGTGCCAGCAGCCGGGACAGGGGGCGCGAGCAGTACTTC.